The 25 T cell receptor beta chains presented below share a single source sample, sequenced in a study of Graves' ophthalmopathy and Graves' hyperthyroidism. RNA transcripts provided the template for amplifying TCR beta CDR3 regions. RT-PCR in the first round used HTBI primers; a second-round multiplex PCR followed. TCRdb reprocessed the multiplex PCR reads via MiXCR and lists one record per CDR3 protein. The repertoire has 13,000 to 15,000 distinct CDR3 sequences, 50% of them found once; the top ten carry 45%. Sequences were obtained from peripheral blood. All receptors come from a woman in her twenties or thirties with Graves' ophthalmopathy.

This clonotype was recorded a few times. This chain links TRBV6-1 with TRBJ2-5; D not certain. The V and J ends lost 7 bases and 4 bases respectively, with 10 bases between them. The CDR3 loop spans 12 amino acids. Germline V lookup: CDR1 MNHNS, CDR2 SASEGT. CDR3 amino acids: CASTAWGETQYF. CDR3 DNA: TGTGCCAGCACGGCCTGGGGAGAGACCCAGTACTTC.

The chain has TRBV14 and TRBJ2-1; 10 bases align to TRBD2. This CDR3 contains 14 residues. After removal of 2 bases from V and 12 bases from J, the junction contained 7 bases not matched to a gene. Germline-derived CDR1 and CDR2 are SGHDN and FVKESK. CDR3 in amino acids: CASSQLAGVGVQFF. CDR3 DNA: TGTGCCAGCAGCCAACTAGCGGGAGTAGGTGTGCAGTTCTTC.

The rearrangement links TRBV5-1 to TRBJ1-1; possible D gene TRBD1, 5 bases. CDR3 size: 14 residues. Trimming stripped 2 bases from V and 2 bases from J, with 10 bases between. The germline V gene encodes CDR1 SGHRS and CDR2 YFSETQ. The CDR3 loop reads CASSLTGENTEAFF. The CDR3 DNA is TGCGCCAGCAGCTTAACAGGTGAAAACACTGAAGCTTTCTTT.

V is TRBV9 and J is TRBJ1-4; D is unclear. The CDR3 has 15 residues. Trimming left V 0 bases short and J 0 bases short, with 6 bases between. The V gene's germline CDR1 is SGDLS and CDR2 YYNGEE. The CDR3: CASSVGHATNEKLFF. The CDR3 nucleotides are TGTGCCAGCAGCGTAGGACATGCAACTAATGAAAAACTGTTTTTT.

Concerning this clonotype itself: A much larger clone is a single base away; this may be a read error. As the CDR3 is not closed by the conserved phenylalanine or tryptophan, this likely results from a read error. CDR3 DNA: TGTGCCACCAGCAGAGGGGACGGACCCTACGAGCAGTACCTC. This codes for CATSRGDGPYEQYL. The rearrangement uses TRBV15 and TRBJ2-7; possibly TRBD1 or TRBD2 for D (5 bases each). V dropped 1 base and J dropped 2 bases, with 9 bases sitting between them. This CDR3 spans 14 amino acids. The V gene's germline CDR1 is LNHNV and CDR2 YYDKDF (reference sequence).

This clonotype was seen a handful of times. The V and J genes are TRBV6-1 and TRBJ2-2; 10 positions agree with TRBD1. The CDR3 totals 15 residues. The V and J ends lost 6 bases and 4 bases, in that order; junction bases with no gene match: 5. Per germline, CDR1 MNHNS and CDR2 SASEGT. The CDR3 loop is CASSLTGGGTGELFF. CDR3 DNA: TGTGCCAGCAGCCTGACAGGGGGCGGCACCGGGGAGCTGTTTTTT.

The rearrangement links TRBV7-9 to TRBJ1-2; the D gene is possibly TRBD1 (5 bases). Germline lookup yields CDR1 SEHNR and CDR2 FQNEAQ (reference sequence). Trimming removed 3 bases at V and 2 bases at J, with 10 bases between. The CDR3 runs 14 residues. The CDR3 region has the DNA TGTGCCAGCAGCTTGTCTTCAGGGAACTATGGCTACACCTTC. This codes for CASSLSSGNYGYTF.

J is TRBJ1-3 and V is TRBV7-9, with D uncertain. V dropped 5 bases and J dropped 2 bases, with 10 bases sitting between them. Germline V gives CDR1 SEHNR, CDR2 FQNEAQ (reference sequence). This CDR3 is built from 14 residues. The CDR3 sequence: CASSRTQAGNTIYF. CDR3 bases: TGTGCCAGCAGCCGCACACAAGCTGGAAACACCATATATTTT.

This clonotype was counted between two and nine times. This chain connects TRBV5-1 to TRBJ2-1, with 11 bases aligning to TRBD2. The CDR3 runs to 15 residues. V was pared by 3 bases and J by 8 bases, with 7 bases of the junction left unmatched. Germline-derived CDR1 and CDR2 are SGHRS and YFSETQ. The CDR3 is CASSSSSGRLYEQFF. CDR3 DNA sequence: TGCGCCAGCAGCTCCTCTAGCGGGAGGCTCTATGAGCAGTTCTTC.

The chain recombines TRBV29-1 with TRBJ2-5, with a weak D call TRBD1 (6 bases). The CDR3 sequence is 15 residues long. The germline V gene encodes CDR1 SQVTM and CDR2 ANQGSEA. Trimming took 6 bases from V and 4 from J, leaving 21 bases between them. CDR3 protein: CSVESRDKARETQYF. The CDR3 nucleotides read TGCAGCGTAGAAAGCCGGGACAAGGCCCGAGAGACCCAGTACTTC.

The chain joins TRBV20-1 to TRBJ2-7; 9 positions agree with TRBD2. Germline-derived CDR1 and CDR2 are DFQATT and SNEGSKA (reference sequence). CDR3 length: 13 amino acids. J lost 4 bases, V lost 6 bases, and 7 bases had no gene match. The CDR3 DNA follows: TGCAGTGCGTTAAGCGGGAGGATTTACGAGCAGTACTTC. This encodes CSALSGRIYEQYF.

The chain links TRBV20-1 to TRBJ2-1, with 10 bases identical to TRBD2. Germline loops: CDR1 DFQATT, CDR2 SNEGSKA (reference sequence). The V gene end was trimmed by 5 bases and the J gene end by 8 bases; junction bases not matched to a gene: 9. The CDR3 is 14 residues long. The CDR3 spells CSAYSSSGSDEQFF. The CDR3 region has the DNA TGCAGTGCTTATAGCTCTAGCGGGAGCGATGAGCAGTTCTTC.

This clonotype has at least ten counts. Given a much more abundant clone one base away, this may be a read error. The chain has TRBV7-6 and TRBJ2-7; 10 bases are shared with TRBD1. Unmatched junction bases numbered 9, after V lost 4 bases and J lost 6 bases. CDR1 and CDR2 (germline): SGHVS, FNYEAQ. The CDR3 spans 15 residues. The CDR3 here is CASSSEGTGDGEQYF. In DNA form, the CDR3 reads TGTGCCAGCAGCTCAGAAGGGACAGGGGATGGCGAGCAGTACTTC. The variable domain in full, completed from reference TRBV7-6 and TRBJ2-7, reads GAGVSQSPRYKVTKRGQDVALRCDPISGHVSLYWYRQALGQGPEFLTYFNYEAQQDKSGLPNDRFSAERPEGSISTLTIQRTEQRDSAMYRCASSSEGTGDGEQYFGPGTRLTVT.

This clonotype is a singleton in its sample. It is likely a read error, because the conserved phenylalanine at the end of the CDR3 is missing. This rearrangement joins TRBV6-5 to TRBJ2-1; possibly TRBD1 or TRBD2 for D (6 bases each). The CDR3 length is 14 residues. Germline CDR1 and CDR2: MNHEY and SVGAGI. The CDR3 sequence: CASSCGGPNNGQFL. CDR3 nucleotides: TGTGCCAGCAGTTGTGGGGGGCCAAACAATGGGCAGTTCCTC.

This clonotype came up a few times. The chain carries TRBV7-9 and TRBJ1-1, with D unclear. Per the germline V gene, CDR1 is SEHNR and CDR2 is FQNEAQ (reference sequence). This CDR3 region has 14 residues. Trimming left V 4 bases short and J 5 bases short, with 14 bases between. The CDR3 spells CASSSIMGGTEAFF. The CDR3, as DNA: TGTGCCAGCAGCTCCATCATGGGAGGGACTGAAGCTTTCTTT.

This clonotype was counted many times. Being one base from a much bigger clone, this may be a read error. The CDR3 sequence is CASSPLVGAYEQYF. Here the CDR3 DNA reads TGTGCCAGCAGCCCCCTCGTCGGCGCCTACGAGCAGTACTTC. The gene calls are TRBV4-2 and TRBJ2-7; D call uncertain. Per the germline V gene, CDR1 is LGHNA and CDR2 is YNFKEQ. V was clipped by 4 bases and J by 2 bases, with 12 bases between them. The CDR3 contains 14 residues.

The chain is built from TRBV2 and TRBJ2-5; the D gene is possibly TRBD1 (6 bases). Germline values: CDR1 SNHLY, CDR2 FYNNEI. V was pared by 1 base and J by 4 bases, with 7 bases between. This CDR3 is built from 13 residues. CDR3 DNA sequence: TGTGCCAGCAGTGAAGGGACAGTAGAGACCCAGTACTTC. This sequence encodes CASSEGTVETQYF. The full variable domain, with the rest looked up from reference TRBV2 and TRBJ2-5, is EPEVTQTPSHQVTQMGQEVILRCVPISNHLYFYWYRQILGQKVEFLVSFYNNEISEKSEIFDDQFSVERPDGSNFTLKIRSTKLEDSAMYFCASSEGTVETQYFGPGTRLLVL.

The chain couples TRBV10-3 to TRBJ2-1; 9 nucleotides line up with TRBD1. CDR3 length equals 15 residues. CDR1 is ENHRY and CDR2 is SYGVKD in the germline V gene. V lost 8 bases, J lost 4 bases, and 9 bases stayed unmatched. The CDR3 is CAIGQGLGGYNEQFF. CDR3 sequence (DNA): TGTGCCATCGGACAGGGGTTAGGGGGGTACAATGAGCAGTTCTTC.

The rearrangement uses TRBV4-2 and TRBJ2-1; no firm D call. Germline-derived CDR1 and CDR2 are LGHNA and YNFKEQ. V lost 3 bases to trimming and J lost 9 bases, with 18 bases between them. CDR3 length: 15 amino acids. This CDR3 reads CASSHYGQVGREQFF. The CDR3 bases are TGTGCCAGCAGCCACTACGGTCAGGTGGGCCGTGAGCAGTTCTTC.

As to this clonotype: A much bigger clone sits one base away, suggesting this may be a read error. This rearrangement joins TRBV20-1 to TRBJ2-1; maybe TRBD1 (6 bases). Germline V CDR1 and CDR2: DFQATT, SNEGSKA (reference sequence). The CDR3 extends over 12 amino acids. V was trimmed by 6 bases and J by 10 bases, leaving 16 bases between them. CDR3 loop: CSAQGRVGEQFF. For the CDR3, the DNA is TGCAGTGCACAGGGACGGGTCGGCGAGCAGTTCTTC.

Details on this clonotype: Just one base apart from a much larger clone, this may be a read error. The chain recombines TRBV7-2 with TRBJ2-7; 7 bases are a match to TRBD1. The CDR3 spans 14 residues. Germline V gene lookup returns CDR1 SGHTA and CDR2 FQGNSA. As DNA, the CDR3 is TGTGCCAGCAGCTTCCGGGACAGCTCCTACGAGCGGTACTTC. It translates to CASSFRDSSYERYF.

This clonotype occurred many times. This chain connects TRBV19 to TRBJ1-5; D is uncertain. CDR3 size: 13 residues. Trimming cost V 3 bases and J 2 bases, with 5 bases left between them. The germline gives CDR1 LNHDA, CDR2 SQIVND (reference sequence). CDR3 region: CASSMMGNQPQHF. CDR3 DNA: TGTGCCAGTAGTATGATGGGCAATCAGCCCCAGCATTTT.

This clonotype was seen ten or more times. The chain joins TRBV27 to TRBJ1-4; D may be TRBD1 (6 bases). The CDR3 extends over 15 amino acids. Germline assignment: CDR1 MNHEY and CDR2 SMNVEV (reference sequence). The germline V and J ends were trimmed by 5 bases and 2 bases, with 12 bases remaining between them. This CDR3 is CASSRLQGTNEKLFF. CDR3 sequence (DNA): TGTGCCAGCAGTAGATTACAGGGCACTAATGAAAAACTGTTTTTT.

This clonotype was counted only a few times. The chain recombines TRBV9 with TRBJ1-1; D gene uncertain. Trimming removed 3 bases at V and 7 bases at J, with 10 bases between. This CDR3 contains 12 residues. In germline, CDR1 is SGDLS, CDR2 YYNGEE. CDR3 nucleotide sequence: TGTGCCAGCAGCGAGAGGTACGGTGAAGCTTTCTTT. This sequence encodes CASSERYGEAFF. The full variable domain, rest sourced from reference TRBV9 and TRBJ1-1, is DSGVTQTPKHLITATGQRVTLRCSPRSGDLSVYWYQQSLDQGLQFLIQYYNGEERAKGNILERFSAQQFPDLHSELNLSSLELGDSALYFCASSERYGEAFFGQGTRLTVV.

CDR3 nucleotides: TGCAGCGTTGAAGAAATACCGGGAAACGAGCAGTACTTC. Amino acid sequence: CSVEEIPGNEQYF. The chain has TRBV29-1 and TRBJ2-7; a weak D match, TRBD2 (5 bases). This CDR3 spans 13 amino acids. In germline, CDR1 is SQVTM, CDR2 ANQGSEA. The V and J ends lost 0 bases and 5 bases respectively, with 11 bases between them.